This T cell receptor (beta chain) was sequenced in a study of blood T cell repertoires in COVID-19. Study at large: Samples of COVID-19 (acute and convalescent) were obtained from the United States, Italy and Spain. PBMCs, B-cell-depleted T cells, or T cells were the source of the cDNA or gDNA that made up the material.

Per germline, CDR1 SGHNT and CDR2 YYREEE (reference sequence). The V end lost 4 bases, the J end lost 7 bases, and 12 bases lay between the germline ends. The CDR3 totals 13 residues. The data were produced by immunoSEQ multiplex PCR, yet TCRdb's version contains in-frame clones alone and is incomplete. The table includes around 250,000 clones, about 85% detected once. This clone was observed at least ten times. V is TRBV5-4 and J is TRBJ1-5; D unresolved. This receptor was obtained from a young man who had recovered from COVID-19. The specimen was peripheral blood. The CDR3 loop reads CASSPGTEQPQHF. The DNA of the CDR3 is TGTGCCAGCAGCCCCGGTACCGAACAGCCCCAGCATTTT. The whole variable domain, filled in from reference TRBV5-4 and TRBJ1-5, reads ETGVTQSPTHLIKTRGQQVTLRCSSQSGHNTVSWYQQALGQGPQFIFQYYREEENGRGNFPPRFSGLQFPNYSSELNVNALELDDSALYLCASSPGTEQPQHFGDGTRLSIL.